This T cell receptor beta chain was sequenced in a study of blood T cell repertoires in COVID-19. Original handling: Cell counts per sample came from amplifying reference gene primers. TCRdb keeps only in-frame clones here, not all; method: immunoSEQ multiplex PCR. V and J calls and clone size are given by that table; D and trimming were obtained from the DNA. The sample shows roughly 200,000 clones, 86% of them seen only once. Donors were grouped by their self-reported clinical history. Up to 2 weeks before entering the study, exposed participants had met a COVID-19 case. The germline CDR1 and CDR2 sequences are LNHDA and SQIVND (reference sequence). V lost 3 bases and J 5 bases, leaving 12 bases between the germline ends. This CDR3 is built from 14 residues.

The clonotype comes from a woman aged 30 to 39 who had been exposed to COVID-19. The chain carries TRBV19 and TRBJ2-3; D perhaps matches TRBD1 (5 bases). The sample consisted of PBMCs or T cells enriched from blood (not recorded which). The CDR3 DNA reads as TGTGCCAGTAGTATCGTGGGGCAGGAAGATACGCAGTATTTT. Its protein is CASSIVGQEDTQYF.